This TCR beta chain is drawn from a study of beta chain features in type 1 diabetes (dated by TCRdb to about 2018). About the study as a whole: Patients and healthy donors did not differ in mean age, gender distribution, total cell number or subset yield. Across all samples, roughly 110,000,000 sorted cells were examined, and cell number per subset correlated strongly with RNA yield. In the study, TCRB repertoires of sorted circulating CD4+ T cell subsets from recently diagnosed type 1 diabetes patients were compared with those of matched healthy donors. Regulatory and stem cell-like memory subsets were obtained from only 8 patients and about 8 healthy donors, while naive and central memory subsets were obtained from all 30 or so donors. Study-level results and caveats: At VDJ recombination sites, patients with type 1 diabetes made fewer insertions and deleted more nucleotides, a pattern implying thymic rearrangement abnormalities. Because small numbers of individuals were included in the HLA sub-analyses, any influence of HLA type on TCRB rearrangement was left unresolved. Because cDNA rather than genomic DNA was sequenced, highly expressing activated cells could have been over-represented, although no difference in activation and CD3 levels was found between groups. Naive, central memory and regulatory TCRB repertoires appeared to be more alike among patients than among healthy donors. PCR may preferentially amplify shorter templates, but because patient and control samples were amplified and corrected together, any resulting skew would affect both groups equally. A moderate but significant shortening of TCRB CDR3 length was observed in type 1 diabetes patients in all four CD4+ subsets.

Each donor gave one peripheral blood draw, averaging approximately 110 mL, which was collected into heparinised tubes. Using a panel that included CD45RO, CCR7, CD25, CD127, CD95 and CD27, naive, central memory, regulatory and stem cell-like memory CD4+ T cells were sorted on a BD FACSAria II. All sorted populations exceeded 95% purity. PBMCs were isolated right away by Lymphoprep density gradient centrifugation and were stained directly, without culture. So that batch effects would be minimized, each experiment stained and sorted samples in pairs, pairing one healthy donor with one patient. The entire amount of isolated RNA was reverse transcribed using the High Capacity cDNA Reverse Transcription Kit, so the sequenced TCRB transcripts were expressed ones. Deep immunoSEQ sequencing was applied to naive, central memory and regulatory T cell samples, giving an average of roughly 3.5 million total reads per sample. After sorted cells were lysed in RLT buffer, RNA was extracted with DNase-treated RNeasy Micro or Mini kits, with the choice depending on cell number. To prevent cross-contamination, each cell subset was processed individually, whereas patient and healthy donor samples were processed jointly. The immunoSEQ multiplex PCR was used to amplify TCRB sequences from cDNA, yielding 87-bp fragments that span the CDR3 region. Sequencing of the amplicons was done on the Illumina HiSeq platform. The original methods were these. PCR bias was computationally corrected using synthetic template baselines, reads within Hamming distance 2 were collapsed, and singletons that could not be merged were discarded. Reads were aligned against IMGT to assign V, D and J genes, CDR3 length and insertions or deletions at six rearrangement sites. Within each subset, clonotype counts were normalized to sorted cell number, after which true diversity and Gini coefficients were computed with the tcR R package. The overlap coefficient, calculated on TCRB nucleotide sequences, was used to measure repertoire sharing. Out-of-frame TCRB sequences from naive cells were analyzed to stand in for the pre-selection repertoire. The table comes from immuneACCESS by way of TCRdb, which keeps in-frame sequences with V and J called. Part of the clones is missing from these tables; in studies checked, under half for an unresolved V gene and the rest for unknown reasons. V, J and clone size are those of that table, while D and trimming were read from the DNA. The sample yields about 620,000 clones; about 16% were counted once. The leading ten clones occupy under 0.095% of the sample.

The germline V gene (reference sequence) sets CDR1 to SEHNR and CDR2 to FQNEAQ. Ends trimmed: V by 6 bases, J by 3 bases; bases unmatched to a gene: 6. The CDR3 numbers 14 residues from cysteine through phenylalanine. Kept here is only the CDR3 DNA, which spans 42 bases and is read in frame from base 1. This clone has only a few counts. Its target antigen remains unknown. Within one base of it there is no much larger clone, and no base qualities were kept. The source is a man younger than 30 in good health. The sequence links TRBV7-9 to TRBJ1-2; 8 bases in between match TRBD1. Material: naive CD4+ T cells from blood. The cell subset or site label on this specimen signifies: true naive CD4+ T cells. The nucleotides read TGTGCCAGCAGTTTCCAGGACAGGGACTATGGCTACACCTTC. Its protein is CASSFQDRDYGYTF.